This T cell receptor (beta chain) is drawn from a study of T cell responses to AZD1222 COVID-19 vaccine. Study results and limitations: The CD4 TCRs associated with vaccination extended across spike and predominated at 160-218 and 743-854. Without day 14 samples, only post-peak T cell repertoires were studied. Females made up more of the donors, who were largely white British, and clonal diversity may have come out too low.

Here immunoSEQ multiplex PCR was the method, and the copy in TCRdb shows in-frame clones only, minus some. Counted here are 65,000 to 85,000 clones, roughly 80% occurring once; the ten biggest clones make up about 20%. Remarks on this clone: Its antigen remains unknown.

Sequencing was performed on peripheral blood, taken on day 0 of AZD1222 vaccination. This clonotype was obtained from an adult in good health.

The CDR3 region has the DNA TGTGCCAGCAGTGAATCGCGCCGGTCGAACACTGAAGCTTTCTTT. Translating gives CASSESRRSNTEAFF. The J gene is TRBJ1-1, the V gene TRBV6-1; no firm D call. The CDR3 has 15 residues. Trimming shortened V by 2 bases and J by 1 base, and 11 bases separated the two germline ends. The germline CDR1 and CDR2 sequences are MNHNS and SASEGT.